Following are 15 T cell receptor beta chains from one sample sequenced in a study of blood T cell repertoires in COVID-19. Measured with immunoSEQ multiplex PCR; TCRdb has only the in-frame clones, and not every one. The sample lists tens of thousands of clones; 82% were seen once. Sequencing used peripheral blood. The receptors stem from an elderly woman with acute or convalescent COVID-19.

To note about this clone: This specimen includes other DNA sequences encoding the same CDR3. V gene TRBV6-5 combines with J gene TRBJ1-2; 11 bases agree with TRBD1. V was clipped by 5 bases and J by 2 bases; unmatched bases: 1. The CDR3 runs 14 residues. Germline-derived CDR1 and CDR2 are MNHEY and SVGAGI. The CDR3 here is CASSRTGGNYGYTF. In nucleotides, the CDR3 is TGTGCCAGCAGTCGGACAGGGGGCAACTATGGCTACACCTTC.

This CDR3 is CASSWGPTGNTEAFF. For the CDR3, the DNA is TGTGCCAGCAGTTGGGGCCCAACAGGGAACACTGAAGCTTTCTTT. The chain has TRBV28 and TRBJ1-1, with a tentative D call TRBD1 (5 bases). The CDR3 covers 15 residues. Germline V gives CDR1 MDHEN, CDR2 SYDVKM. V lost 4 bases and J 1 base, leaving 13 bases between the germline ends.

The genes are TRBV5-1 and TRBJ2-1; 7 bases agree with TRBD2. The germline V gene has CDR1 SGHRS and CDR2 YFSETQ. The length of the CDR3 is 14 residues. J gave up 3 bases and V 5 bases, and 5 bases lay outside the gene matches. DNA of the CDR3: TGCGCCAGCAGGGGAGGGATCGGCTACAATGAGCAGTTCTTC. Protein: CASRGGIGYNEQFF.

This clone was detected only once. CDR3 bases: TGCGCCAGCAGCCCAGACGGTAGCGGGGGGGCAGAGACCCAGTACTTC. Residues: CASSPDGSGGAETQYF. This sequence joins TRBV5-1 and TRBJ2-5, with TRBD2 matching over 11 bases. CDR3 length: 16 residues. The germline gives CDR1 SGHRS, CDR2 YFSETQ. After removal of 4 bases from V and 4 bases from J, the junction contained 9 bases not matched to a gene.

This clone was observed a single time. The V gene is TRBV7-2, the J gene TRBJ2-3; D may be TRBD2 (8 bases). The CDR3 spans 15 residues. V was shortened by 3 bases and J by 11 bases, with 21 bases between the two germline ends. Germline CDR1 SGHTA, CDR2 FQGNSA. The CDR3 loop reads CASSFRDRSAGGQYF. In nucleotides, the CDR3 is TGTGCCAGCAGCTTTAGGGACAGAAGTGCGGGAGGGCAGTATTTT.

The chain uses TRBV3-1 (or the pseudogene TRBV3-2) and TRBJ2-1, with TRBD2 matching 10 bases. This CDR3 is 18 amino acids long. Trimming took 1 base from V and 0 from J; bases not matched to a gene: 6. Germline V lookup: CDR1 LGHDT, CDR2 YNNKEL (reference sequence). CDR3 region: CASSQVLLAGSSYNEQFF. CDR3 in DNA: TGTGCCAGCAGCCAAGTGTTACTAGCGGGGAGCTCCTACAATGAGCAGTTCTTC.

The CDR3 region has the DNA TGTGCCAGCAGTTGGGGGGACCTGGCCGGAAACACCATATATTTT. Residues: CASSWGDLAGNTIYF. The rearrangement joins TRBV25-1 to TRBJ1-3, with a tentative D call TRBD1 (5 bases). The CDR3 is made up of 15 amino acids. V lost 5 bases and J 4 bases, leaving 15 bases between the germline ends. CDR1 is MGHDK, CDR2 SYGVNS, per germline.

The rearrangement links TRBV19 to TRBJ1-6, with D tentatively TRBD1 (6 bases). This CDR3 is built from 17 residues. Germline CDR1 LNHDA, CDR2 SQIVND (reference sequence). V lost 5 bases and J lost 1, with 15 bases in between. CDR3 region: CASSGQGMGSYNSPLHF. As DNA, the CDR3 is TGTGCCAGTAGTGGCCAGGGGATGGGTTCCTATAATTCACCCCTCCACTTT. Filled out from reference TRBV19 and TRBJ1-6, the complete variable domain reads DGGITQSPKYLFRKEGQNVTLSCEQNLNHDAMYWYRQDPGQGLRLIYYSQIVNDFQKGDIAEGYSVSREKKESFPLTVTSAQKNPTAFYLCASSGQGMGSYNSPLHFGNGTRLTVT.

CDR3: CASSSLAAGELFF. CDR3 nucleotide sequence: TGTGCCAGCTCTTCCCTAGCAGCCGGGGAGCTGTTTTTT. This chain uses TRBV9 with TRBJ2-2; D may be TRBD2 (5 bases). CDR1 is SGDLS, CDR2 YYNGEE, per germline. V was shortened by 7 bases and J by 6 bases, with 13 bases between the two germline ends. The CDR3 is made up of 13 amino acids.

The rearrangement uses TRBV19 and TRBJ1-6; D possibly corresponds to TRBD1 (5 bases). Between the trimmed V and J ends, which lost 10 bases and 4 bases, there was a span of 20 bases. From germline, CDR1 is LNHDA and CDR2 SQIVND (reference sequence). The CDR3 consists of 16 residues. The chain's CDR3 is CATSGTAAKYNSPLHF. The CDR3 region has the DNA TGTGCCACCTCCGGGACTGCCGCCAAATATAATTCACCCCTCCACTTT.

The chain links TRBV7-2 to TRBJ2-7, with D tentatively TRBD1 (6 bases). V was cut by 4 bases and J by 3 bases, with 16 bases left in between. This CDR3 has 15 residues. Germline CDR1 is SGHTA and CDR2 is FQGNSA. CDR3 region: CASSSPQGSRYEQYF. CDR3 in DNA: TGTGCCAGCAGCTCGCCTCAGGGGTCCCGCTACGAGCAGTACTTC.

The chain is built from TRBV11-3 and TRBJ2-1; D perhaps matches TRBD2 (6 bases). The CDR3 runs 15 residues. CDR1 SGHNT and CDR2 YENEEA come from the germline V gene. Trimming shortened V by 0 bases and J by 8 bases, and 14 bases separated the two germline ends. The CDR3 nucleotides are TGTGCCAGCAGCTTAGACGTACGGGGGAAATATGAGCAGTTCTTC. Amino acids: CASSLDVRGKYEQFF. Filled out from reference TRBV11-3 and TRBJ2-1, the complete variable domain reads EAGVVQSPRYKIIEKKQPVAFWCNPISGHNTLYWYLQNLGQGPELLIRYENEEAVDDSQLPKDRFSAERLKGVDSTLKIQPAELGDSAVYLCASSLDVRGKYEQFFGPGTRLTVL.

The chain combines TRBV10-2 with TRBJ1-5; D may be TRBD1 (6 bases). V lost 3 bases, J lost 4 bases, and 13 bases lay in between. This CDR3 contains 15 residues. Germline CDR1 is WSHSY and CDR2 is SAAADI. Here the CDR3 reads CASSEAAQGNQPQHF. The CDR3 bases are TGCGCCAGCAGTGAAGCGGCACAGGGAAATCAGCCCCAGCATTTT.

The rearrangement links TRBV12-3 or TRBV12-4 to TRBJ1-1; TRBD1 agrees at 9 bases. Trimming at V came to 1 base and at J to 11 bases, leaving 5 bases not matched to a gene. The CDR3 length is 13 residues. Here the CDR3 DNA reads TGTGCCAGCAGTTTAGGCGGACAGGGGTGGGCTTTCTTT. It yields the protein CASSLGGQGWAFF.

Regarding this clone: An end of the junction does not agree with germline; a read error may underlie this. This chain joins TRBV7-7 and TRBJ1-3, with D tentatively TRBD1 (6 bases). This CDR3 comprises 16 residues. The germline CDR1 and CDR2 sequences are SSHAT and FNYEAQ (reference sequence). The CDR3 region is CASSDVTQGSGNTIYF. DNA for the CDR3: TGTGCTAGCAGCGATGTGACACAGGGCTCTGGAAACACCATATATTTT.